This record looks at one T cell receptor (beta chain) sequence and its context. Its antigen is currently not known. No quality values exist for individual bases; no much larger clone is one base distant. Taken with the paper, the label for time point translates to: sample from a COVID-19-recovered individual after infection. The donors were patients who had recovered from mild-to-severe COVID-19. Uncultured memory T cell samples were sequenced directly after ex vivo isolation. CD4+ total memory, central memory, effector memory and circulating T follicular helper cells were isolated from peripheral blood mononuclear cells. This sample was included in a study of CD4 T cell repertoires in COVID-19 (dated by TCRdb to the early 2020s). Background for the entire study: For cross-reactivity analysis, CFSE-low cells were expanded with IL-2 for about 9 days and were then relabeled and restimulated with spike proteins from other coronaviruses. The study characterized naturally processed CD4+ T cell responses to SARS-CoV-2 spike and nucleoprotein in COVID-19-recovered individuals, using TCR Vbeta sequencing to assess clonal composition. In a few recovered individuals, the researchers analyzed the TCR Vbeta repertoire of SARS-CoV-2-reactive T cells at the subset level. Findings and caveats that apply to the study as a whole: Several of the most expanded SARS-CoV-2-reactive clonotypes were shared between two or all three memory subsets, suggesting intraclonal diversification. Between roughly 7 and 28% of SARS-CoV-2 clonotypes were also detected in secondary cultures stimulated with SARS-CoV and/or HKU1 spike, a finding consistent with cross-reactivity.

Libraries were made using the immunoSEQ multiplex PCR assay. The source study handled its data this way. The Chao-Jaccard similarity index and the number of shared clonotypes were used to measure repertoire overlap between subsets. TCRdb provides this immuneACCESS table in a form limited to in-frame rearrangements. Some clones are lacking; in checked studies, under half of them reflect an unresolved V gene, and why the rest are absent is not known. V and J calls and clone size are given by that table; D and trimming were obtained from the DNA. For this sample there are about 75,000 clones; roughly four fifths appear just once. The ten largest clones take up around 0.6% of the sample. The CDR3 contains 12 residues, cysteine and phenylalanine counted. The only DNA kept is the CDR3, 36 bases in frame from the first base. Via the germline V gene, CDR1 is SNHLY and CDR2 FYNNEI. Between the V and J ends, shortened by 3 bases and 7 bases respectively, the junction contains 7 bases.

Recombination connected TRBV2 to TRBJ1-5, with no confident D gene call. Source: CD4+ T cells from peripheral blood, taken after recovery from COVID-19. The sequence was collected from a human donor who had COVID-19. The bases are TGTGCCAGCAGTGAGCAGGACCAGCCCCAGCATTTT. This codes for CASSEQDQPQHF.